What follows is one T cell receptor (beta chain) and its context. The antigen is undetermined. The PCR was carried out with 60 Vbeta primers and 13 Jbeta primers. Original processing methods: There were some 87 million unique TCR beta chains by a later count, and about 12 million of them were shared. The table came from immunoSEQ multiplex PCR; TCRdb's copy has only in-frame clones and leaves some out. For V, J and clone size, that table is used; D and trimming come from the DNA. Among fewer than 150,000 clones, 60% to 80% were seen once, and the ten largest hold approximately 1.2%. This specimen belongs to a study of cytomegalovirus exposure and HLA in healthy donors. Findings and limits, study-wide: The analysis excluded some indistinguishable V segments, including TRBV6-2 and TRBV6-3.

This CDR3 region has 14 residues. V lost 6 bases to trimming and J lost 4 bases; unmatched junction nucleotides: 8. Germline V gene lookup returns CDR1 MNHEY and CDR2 SVGAGI. The TCR originated in a man aged 45-65 years in good health and CMV-seronegative. This sequence joins TRBV6-5 and TRBJ1-2, with TRBD1 matching 7 bases. Source material: PBMCs. The CDR3 protein is CASRAGTAFYGYTF. Written as DNA, the CDR3 is TGTGCCAGCAGGGCCGGGACAGCTTTCTATGGCTACACCTTC.